Each of the 6 T cell receptor beta chains below was sequenced from the same sample in a study of T cells of healthy individuals. Via MiXCR, TCRdb re-called the 5' RACE reads, giving one row per CDR3 protein. The sample lists approximately 100,000 distinct CDR3 sequences; approximately 15% were seen once. These TCRs come from a human donor in good health.

This clonotype was counted a few times. The V call is TRBV24-1, the J call TRBJ2-1, with 11 positions matching TRBD2. Germline V lookup: CDR1 KGHDR, CDR2 SFDVKD. V was pared by 3 bases and J by 5 bases, with 5 bases of the junction left unmatched. The CDR3 is made up of 16 amino acids. This chain's CDR3 is CATSDVTGLADNEQFF. CDR3 nucleotides: TGTGCCACCAGTGATGTTACGGGACTAGCGGACAATGAGCAGTTCTTC.

The chain links TRBV5-6 to TRBJ2-1, with D tentatively TRBD2 (7 bases). Trimming cost V 3 bases and J 8 bases, with 24 bases left between them. Germline loops: CDR1 SGHDT, CDR2 YYEEEE. This CDR3 has 17 residues. CDR3 DNA sequence: TGTGCCAGCAGCTGGGGGGGGGAGCGGGACATCGGAGATGAGCAGTTCTTC. The encoded protein is CASSWGGERDIGDEQFF.

This clonotype has a handful of counts. The chain is built from TRBV29-1 and TRBJ2-3; no definite D call. CDR1 is SQVTM, CDR2 ANQGSEA, per germline. V lost 3 bases, J lost 0 bases, and 7 bases lay in between. This CDR3 has 13 amino acids. The CDR3 coding sequence is TGCAGCGTTGATGGGGATAGCACAGATACGCAGTATTTT. Its protein is CSVDGDSTDTQYF.

This chain joins TRBV9 and TRBJ2-5, with a possible D match to TRBD2 (5 bases). Looked up from germline, CDR1 is SGDLS and CDR2 is YYNGEE. With 4 bases removed from V and 4 bases from J, the gap between germline ends came to 14 bases. The CDR3 contains 14 residues. The CDR3 nucleotides are TGTGCCAGCAGCCCCCGTGATGGAGGAGAGACCCAGTACTTC. As protein: CASSPRDGGETQYF.

This clonotype occurred a few times. V gene TRBV3-1 combines with J gene TRBJ1-1, with D possibly TRBD1 on 6 matching bases. CDR3 length: 14 amino acids. The germline CDR1 and CDR2 sequences are LGHDT and YNNKEL (reference sequence). V gave up 6 bases and J gave up 0 bases, with 11 bases separating them. CDR3 coding DNA: TGTGCCAGCAGGTGGACAGCCATGAACACTGAAGCTTTCTTT. Its translation: CASRWTAMNTEAFF. Full variable domain (remainder filled in from reference TRBV3-1 and TRBJ1-1): DTAVSQTPKYLVTQMGNDKSIKCEQNLGHDTMYWYKQDSKKFLKIMFSYNNKELIINETVPNRFSPKSPDKAHLNLHINSLELGDSAVYFCASRWTAMNTEAFFGQGTRLTVV.

This clonotype turned up a few times. This rearrangement joins TRBV28 to TRBJ1-2, with 7 bases that match TRBD1. J gave up 7 bases and V 11 bases, and 16 bases lay outside the gene matches. Germline V gene sequence: CDR1 MDHEN, CDR2 SYDVKM. The CDR3 length is 14 residues. Here the CDR3 reads CAHAYPGGRSGYTF. The CDR3 DNA sequence: TGTGCCCACGCCTACCCAGGGGGGCGAAGTGGCTACACCTTC.